Listed below are T cell receptor beta chains from one sample, sequenced in a study of pediatric ulcerative colitis. TCRdb's copy holds only in-frame clones and misses some; the assay was immunoSEQ multiplex PCR. The data contain 12,000 to 15,000 clones, around 89% of them singletons. Sequencing was performed on blood. The receptors come from a boy aged 5-17 years with moderate ulcerative colitis. Each CDR3 is given with its conserved first and last residue.

length	V	CDR3
15	TRBV27	CASSFFTKPTGELFF
11	TRBV5-1	CASSLEETQYF
13	TRBV10-1	CASSGTVGNEQYF
10	TRBV2	CASSRGEQYF
14	TRBV19	CASSIAGLNYEQYF
13	TRBV5-1	CASSFPMDNEQFF
10	TRBV28	CASSRRAQYF
13	TRBV18	CASSPQDSYEQYF
15	TRBV9	CASSHPDREVGGYTF
15	TRBV29-1	CSVDSETGGADTQYF
15	TRBV5-1	CASSLDRASTGELFF
15	TRBV28	CASISTGAGNTEAFF
11	TRBV5-1	CAIRAGSKQFF
14	TRBV28	CASNVAGLNTEAFF
15	TRBV6-1	CASSLNSDRDEKLFF